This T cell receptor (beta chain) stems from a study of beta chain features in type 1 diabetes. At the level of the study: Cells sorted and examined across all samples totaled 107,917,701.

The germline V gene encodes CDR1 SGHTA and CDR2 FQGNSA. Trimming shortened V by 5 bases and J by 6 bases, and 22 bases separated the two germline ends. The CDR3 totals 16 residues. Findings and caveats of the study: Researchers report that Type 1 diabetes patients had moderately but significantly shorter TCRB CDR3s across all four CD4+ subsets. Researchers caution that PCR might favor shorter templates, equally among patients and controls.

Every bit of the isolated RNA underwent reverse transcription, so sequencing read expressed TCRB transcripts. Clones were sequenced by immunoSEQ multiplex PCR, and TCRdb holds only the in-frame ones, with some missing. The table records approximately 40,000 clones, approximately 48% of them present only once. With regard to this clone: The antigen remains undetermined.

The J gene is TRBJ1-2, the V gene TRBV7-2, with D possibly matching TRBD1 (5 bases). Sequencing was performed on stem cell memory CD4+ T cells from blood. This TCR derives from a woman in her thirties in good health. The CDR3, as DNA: TGTGCCAGCAGCCAGAGAAGGGGCCAGCCCGGCCATGGCTACACCTTC. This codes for CASSQRRGQPGHGYTF.